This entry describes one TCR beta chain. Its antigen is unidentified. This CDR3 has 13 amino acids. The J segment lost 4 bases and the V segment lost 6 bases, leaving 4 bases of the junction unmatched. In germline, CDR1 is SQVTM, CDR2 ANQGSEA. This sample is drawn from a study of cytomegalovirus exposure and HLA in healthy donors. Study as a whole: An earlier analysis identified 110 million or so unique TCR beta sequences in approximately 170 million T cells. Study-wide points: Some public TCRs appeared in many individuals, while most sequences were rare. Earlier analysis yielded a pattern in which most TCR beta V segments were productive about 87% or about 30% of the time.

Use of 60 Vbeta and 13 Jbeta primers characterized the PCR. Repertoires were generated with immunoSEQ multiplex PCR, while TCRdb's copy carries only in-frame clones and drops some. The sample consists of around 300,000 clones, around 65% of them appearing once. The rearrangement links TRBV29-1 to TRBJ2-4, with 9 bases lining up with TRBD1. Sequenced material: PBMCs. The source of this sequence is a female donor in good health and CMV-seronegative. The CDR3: CSVSGQGKNIQYF. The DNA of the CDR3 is TGCAGCGTAAGCGGACAGGGGAAAAACATTCAGTACTTC.